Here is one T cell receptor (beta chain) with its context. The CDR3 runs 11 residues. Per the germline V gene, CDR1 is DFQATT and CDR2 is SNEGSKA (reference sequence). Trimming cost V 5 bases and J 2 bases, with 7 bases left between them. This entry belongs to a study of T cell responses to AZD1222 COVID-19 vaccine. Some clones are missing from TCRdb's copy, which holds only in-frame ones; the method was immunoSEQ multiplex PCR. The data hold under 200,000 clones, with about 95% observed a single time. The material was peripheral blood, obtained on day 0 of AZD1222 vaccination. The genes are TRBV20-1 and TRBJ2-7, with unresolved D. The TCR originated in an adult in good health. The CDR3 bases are TGCAGTGCTGAAGGAGCCTACGAGCAGTACTTC. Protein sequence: CSAEGAYEQYF.